The entry below gives a single TCR beta chain sequence along with its context. These data are taken from a study of blood T cell repertoires in COVID-19. Across the whole study: T cells, B-cell-depleted T cells, or PBMCs supplied cDNA or gDNA.

Sequencing was performed with immunoSEQ multiplex PCR; in TCRdb, only in-frame clones are kept and a portion is missing. The sample yields around 54,000 clones, around four fifths seen once. CDR1 is SGHRS and CDR2 is YFSETQ in the germline V gene. This CDR3 is 15 amino acids long. V gave up 4 bases and J gave up 2 bases; unmatched junction bases: 5. The sequenced sample consisted of PBMCs or T cells enriched from blood (not recorded which). This rearrangement joins TRBV5-1 to TRBJ2-1; 8 nucleotides align to TRBD1. The origin of this receptor is a woman between 45 and 65 years old with acute COVID-19. The DNA of the CDR3 is TGCGCCAGCAGCCTAGGGACAGGCCCCTACAATGAGCAGTTCTTC. It yields the protein CASSLGTGPYNEQFF.